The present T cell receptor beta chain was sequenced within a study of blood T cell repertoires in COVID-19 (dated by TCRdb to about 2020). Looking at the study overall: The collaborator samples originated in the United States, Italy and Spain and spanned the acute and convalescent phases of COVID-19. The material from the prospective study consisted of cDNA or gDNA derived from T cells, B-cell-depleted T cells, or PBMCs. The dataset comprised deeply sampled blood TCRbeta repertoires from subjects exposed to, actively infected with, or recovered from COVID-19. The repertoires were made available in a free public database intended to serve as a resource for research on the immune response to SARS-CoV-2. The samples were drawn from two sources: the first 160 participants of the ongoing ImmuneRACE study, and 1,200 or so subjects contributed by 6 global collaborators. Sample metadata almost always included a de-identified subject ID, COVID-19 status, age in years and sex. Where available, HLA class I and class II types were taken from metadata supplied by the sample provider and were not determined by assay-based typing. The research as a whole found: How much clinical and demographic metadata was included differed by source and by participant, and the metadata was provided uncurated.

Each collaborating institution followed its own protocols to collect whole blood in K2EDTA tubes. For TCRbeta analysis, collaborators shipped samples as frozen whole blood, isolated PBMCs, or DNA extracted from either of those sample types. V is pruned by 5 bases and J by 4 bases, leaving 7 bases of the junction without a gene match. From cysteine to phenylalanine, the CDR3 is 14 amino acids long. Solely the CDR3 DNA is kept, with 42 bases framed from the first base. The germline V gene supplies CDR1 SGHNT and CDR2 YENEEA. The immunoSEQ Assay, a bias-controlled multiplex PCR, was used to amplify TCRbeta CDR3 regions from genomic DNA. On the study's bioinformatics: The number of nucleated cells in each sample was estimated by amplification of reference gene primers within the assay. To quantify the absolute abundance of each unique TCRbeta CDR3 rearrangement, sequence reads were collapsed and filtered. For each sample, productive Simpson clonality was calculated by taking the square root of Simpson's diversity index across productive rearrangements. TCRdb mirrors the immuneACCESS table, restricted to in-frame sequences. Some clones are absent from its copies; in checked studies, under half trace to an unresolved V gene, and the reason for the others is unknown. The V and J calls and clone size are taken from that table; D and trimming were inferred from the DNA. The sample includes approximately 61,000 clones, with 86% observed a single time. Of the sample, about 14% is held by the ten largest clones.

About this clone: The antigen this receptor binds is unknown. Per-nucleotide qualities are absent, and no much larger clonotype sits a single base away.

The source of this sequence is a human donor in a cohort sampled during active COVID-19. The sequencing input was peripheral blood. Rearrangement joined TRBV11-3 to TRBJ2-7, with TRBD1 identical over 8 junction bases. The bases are TGTGCCAGCAGCGGCGACAGGGGAGAATACGAGCAGTACTTC. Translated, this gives CASSGDRGEYEQYF. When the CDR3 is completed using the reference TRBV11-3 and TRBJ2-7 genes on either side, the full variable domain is EAGVVQSPRYKIIEKKQPVAFWCNPISGHNTLYWYLQNLGQGPELLIRYENEEAVDDSQLPKDRFSAERLKGVDSTLKIQPAELGDSAVYLCASSGDRGEYEQYFGPGTRLTVT.